The present entry profiles one T cell receptor (beta chain) with its context. CDR1 is LNHDA and CDR2 is SQIVND in the germline V gene (reference sequence). CDR3 length equals 13 residues. The ends were cut back, 4 bases at V and 4 bases at J, with 10 bases in the middle. These data come from a study of blood T cell repertoires in COVID-19. For the study at large: Sites across the United States, Italy and Spain contributed samples from acute and convalescent COVID-19. T cells, B-cell-depleted T cells, or PBMCs provided the cDNA or gDNA that served as material.

Per the study methods: Amplification from reference gene primers served as the basis for estimated nucleated cell counts. Repertoires were generated with immunoSEQ multiplex PCR, while TCRdb's copy carries only in-frame clones and drops some. The V and J calls and clone size come from that table; D and trimming were worked out from the DNA. The table includes fewer than 150,000 clones, around 80% detected once. Sequencing input: peripheral blood. This receptor was identified in a woman over 75 in a cohort sampled during active or convalescent COVID-19. The chain has TRBV19 and TRBJ2-5; perhaps TRBD2 as D (6 bases). The CDR3 bases are TGTGCCAGTAGTACAACGGGGGTAGAGACCCAGTACTTC. Translating it yields CASSTTGVETQYF.